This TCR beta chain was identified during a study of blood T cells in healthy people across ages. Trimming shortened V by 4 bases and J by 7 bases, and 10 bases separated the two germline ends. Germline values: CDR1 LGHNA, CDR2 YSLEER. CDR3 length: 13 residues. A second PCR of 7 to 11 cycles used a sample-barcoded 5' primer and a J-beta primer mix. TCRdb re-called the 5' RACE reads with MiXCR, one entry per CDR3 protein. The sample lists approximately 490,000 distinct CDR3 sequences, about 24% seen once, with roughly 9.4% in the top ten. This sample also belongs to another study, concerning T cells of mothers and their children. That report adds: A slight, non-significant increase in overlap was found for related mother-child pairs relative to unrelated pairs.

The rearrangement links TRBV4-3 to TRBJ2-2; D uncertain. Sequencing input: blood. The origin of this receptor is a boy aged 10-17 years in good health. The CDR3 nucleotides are TGCGCCAGCAGCCTGACGGATGGCGGGGAGCTGTTTTTT. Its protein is CASSLTDGGELFF.